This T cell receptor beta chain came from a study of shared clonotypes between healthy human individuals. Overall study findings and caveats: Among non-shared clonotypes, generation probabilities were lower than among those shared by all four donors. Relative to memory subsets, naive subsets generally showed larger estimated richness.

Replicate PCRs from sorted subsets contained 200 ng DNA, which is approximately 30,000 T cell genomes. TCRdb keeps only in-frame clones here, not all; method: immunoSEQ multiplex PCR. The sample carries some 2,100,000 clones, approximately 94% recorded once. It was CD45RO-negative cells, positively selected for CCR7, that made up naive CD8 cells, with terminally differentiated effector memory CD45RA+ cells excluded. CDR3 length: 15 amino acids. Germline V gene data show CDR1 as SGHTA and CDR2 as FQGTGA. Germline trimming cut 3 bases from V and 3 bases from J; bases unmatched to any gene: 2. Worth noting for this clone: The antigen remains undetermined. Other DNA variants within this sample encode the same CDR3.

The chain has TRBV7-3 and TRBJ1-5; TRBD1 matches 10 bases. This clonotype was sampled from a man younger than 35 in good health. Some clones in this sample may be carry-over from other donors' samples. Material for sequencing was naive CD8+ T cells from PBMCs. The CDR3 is CASSLTGGSNQPQHF. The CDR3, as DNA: TGTGCCAGCAGCTTGACAGGGGGCTCCAATCAGCCCCAGCATTTT.